These 21 T cell receptor beta chains came from one sample sequenced in a study of shared clonotypes between healthy human individuals. Some clones are missing from TCRdb's copy, which holds only in-frame ones; the method was immunoSEQ multiplex PCR. This table has about 2.2 million clones, about 93% appearing once. Naive CD8 populations comprised CD45RO-negative cells positively selected for CCR7, excluding terminally differentiated effector memory CD45RA+ cells. Material: naive CD8+ T cells from PBMCs. The origin of the receptors is a young man in good health. Some clones in this sample may be carry-over from other donors' samples.

The chain recombines TRBV27 with TRBJ2-7, with TRBD2 as a possible D gene (6 bases). CDR1 and CDR2 from the germline V gene are MNHEY and SMNVEV (reference sequence). This CDR3 is 15 amino acids long. V was cut by 3 bases and J by 3 bases, with 15 bases left in between. The CDR3 reads CASSFSWGLIYEQYF. CDR3 nucleotides: TGTGCCAGCAGTTTTTCGTGGGGACTTATCTACGAGCAGTACTTC.

Comment on this clone: The sample carries other DNA sequences with the same CDR3. J is TRBJ2-2 and V is TRBV11-3; no clear D. The V gene lost 6 bases and the J gene lost 5 bases, with 7 bases spanning the gap. This CDR3 has 12 residues. The V gene's germline CDR1 is SGHNT and CDR2 YENEEA. CDR3 coding DNA: TGTGCCAGCAGTCTCGGAACCGGGGAGCTGTTTTTT. This sequence encodes CASSLGTGELFF.

This chain connects TRBV29-1 to TRBJ1-2; TRBD1 is a possible D gene (5 bases). The CDR3 consists of 10 residues. Trimming removed 7 bases at V and 8 bases at J, with 11 bases between. Per the germline V gene, CDR1 is SQVTM and CDR2 is ANQGSEA. CDR3 region: CSAGDGGYTF. The CDR3 region has the DNA TGCAGCGCCGGGGACGGCGGCTACACCTTC. The full variable domain, in which reference TRBV29-1 and TRBJ1-2 provide the parts outside the CDR3, is SAVISQKPSRDICQRGTSLTIQCQVDSQVTMMFWYRQQPGQSLTLIATANQGSEATYESGFVIDKFPISRPNLTFSTLTVSNMSPEDSSIYLCSAGDGGYTFGSGTRLTVV.

Comment on this clone: In the same sample, other DNA sequences code for this CDR3. The CDR3 coding sequence is TGTGCCAGCAGTTTCGACAGGGGTTCCTACGAGCAGTACTTC. Protein sequence: CASSFDRGSYEQYF. The chain has TRBV27 and TRBJ2-7, with 8 bases aligning to TRBD1. Germline values: CDR1 MNHEY, CDR2 SMNVEV (reference sequence). CDR3 length: 14 amino acids. With 3 bases clipped from V and 1 base from J, the junction kept 2 bases outside the gene matches.

This chain joins TRBV15 and TRBJ2-1; 7 nucleotides align to TRBD1. The trim removed 1 base at V and 4 bases at J, leaving 4 bases unmatched. This CDR3 contains 15 residues. Germline CDR1 reads LNHNV; CDR2 reads YYDKDF (reference sequence). CDR3 nucleotide sequence: TGTGCCACCAGCAGAGCCCGGGACAGTTACAATGAGCAGTTCTTC. Its protein product is CATSRARDSYNEQFF. Complete variable domain (other parts from reference TRBV15 and TRBJ2-1): DAMVIQNPRYQVTQFGKPVTLSCSQTLNHNVMYWYQQKSSQAPKLLFHYYDKDFNNEADTPDNFQSRRPNTSFCFLDIRSPGLGDTAMYLCATSRARDSYNEQFFGPGTRLTVL.

The V gene is TRBV5-8, the J gene TRBJ2-2, with D uncertain. Per the germline V gene, CDR1 is SGHTS and CDR2 is YDEGEE. The CDR3 is 13 amino acids. V shed 3 bases and J shed 4 bases, with 7 bases lying between them. The CDR3 sequence is CASSYGGTGELFF. The CDR3 nucleotides read TGTGCCAGCAGCTACGGTGGCACCGGGGAGCTGTTTTTT.

The chain recombines TRBV6-6 with TRBJ1-5; D is unresolved. Germline V gives CDR1 MNHNY, CDR2 SVGAGI (reference sequence). The CDR3 totals 16 residues. Trimming cost V 2 bases and J 0 bases, with 11 bases left between them. The CDR3 is CASSYLNSFSNQPQHF. The CDR3 nucleotides are TGTGCCAGCAGTTACCTCAATTCCTTTAGCAATCAGCCCCAGCATTTT.

The chain joins TRBV7-9 to TRBJ2-7; TRBD2 is a possible D gene (6 bases). Trimming stripped 0 bases from V and 5 bases from J, with 11 bases between. Germline CDR1 SEHNR, CDR2 FQNEAQ (reference sequence). This CDR3 has 14 residues. This CDR3 reads CASSLATRRDEQYF. CDR3 in DNA: TGTGCCAGCAGCTTAGCGACTAGAAGGGACGAGCAGTACTTC.

This clone came up once. V is TRBV4-1 and J is TRBJ2-1; 9 nucleotides agree with TRBD2. The length of the CDR3 is 16 residues. Per the germline V gene, CDR1 is MGHRA and CDR2 is YSYEKL. V was pared by 1 base and J by 6 bases, with 7 bases of the junction left unmatched. The DNA of the CDR3 is TGCGCCAGCAGCCAAGTTCGGCTAGCGGGACCCAATGAGCAGTTCTTC. Protein product: CASSQVRLAGPNEQFF.

The genes are TRBV27 and TRBJ2-5; D is uncertain. Trimming took off 2 bases at V and 5 bases at J, with 12 bases between the two ends. This CDR3 spans 14 amino acids. CDR1 and CDR2 from the germline V gene are MNHEY and SMNVEV (reference sequence). The CDR3 here is CASSLGPLPETQYF. The CDR3 DNA is TGTGCCAGCAGTTTAGGTCCCTTGCCGGAGACCCAGTACTTC.

The chain joins TRBV4-1 to TRBJ2-2, with D perhaps given as TRBD1 or TRBD2 (5 bases each). CDR1 and CDR2 (germline): MGHRA, YSYEKL. V was trimmed by 8 bases and J by 6 bases, leaving 16 bases between them. The CDR3 has 14 residues. CDR3 amino acids: CASRGPLGSGELFF. Here the CDR3 DNA reads TGCGCCAGCCGGGGACCACTAGGATCCGGGGAGCTGTTTTTT.

The CDR3 bases are TGTGCCCTACTAGCGGAGAGCTCCTACAATGAGCAGTTCTTC. It is translated as CALLAESSYNEQFF. The V gene is TRBV30, the J gene TRBJ2-1; 8 bases line up with TRBD2. This CDR3 is 14 amino acids long. Germline V gene lookup returns CDR1 GTSNPN and CDR2 SVGIG (reference sequence). V was pared by 8 bases and J by 0 bases, with 6 bases of the junction left unmatched. Full variable domain (rest looked up from reference TRBV30 and TRBJ2-1): SQTIHQWPATLVQPVGSPLSLECTVEGTSNPNLYWYRQAAGRGLQLLFYSVGIGQISSEVPQNLSASRPQDRQFILSSKKLLLSDSGFYLCALLAESSYNEQFFGPGTRLTVL.

Regarding this clone: Additional DNA sequences in this sample encode the identical CDR3. J is TRBJ2-7 and V is TRBV11-2, with D uncertain. The CDR3 extends over 11 amino acids. Trimming took 2 bases from V and 6 from J, leaving 5 bases between them. Looked up from germline, CDR1 is SGHAT and CDR2 is FQNNGV. In DNA form, the CDR3 reads TGTGCCAGCAGCTTATCAGGCGAGCAGTACTTC. Its protein is CASSLSGEQYF.

This clone was recorded once. V is TRBV5-1 and J is TRBJ2-3, with 8 positions matching TRBD2. V lost 3 bases, J lost 5 bases, and 17 bases stayed unmatched. The CDR3 is 18 residues long. Looked up from germline, CDR1 is SGHRS and CDR2 is YFSETQ. The CDR3 here is CASSSDLAGTQWVDTQYF. CDR3 DNA sequence: TGCGCCAGCAGCTCGGACTTAGCGGGAACTCAATGGGTAGATACGCAGTATTTT. Drawing the rest from reference TRBV5-1 and TRBJ2-3, the complete variable domain is KAGVTQTPRYLIKTRGQQVTLSCSPISGHRSVSWYQQTPGQGLQFLFEYFSETQRNKGNFPGRFSGRQFSNSRSEMNVSTLELGDSALYLCASSSDLAGTQWVDTQYFGPGTRLTVL.

A word on this clone: Other DNA sequences in the same sample also yield this CDR3. This chain connects TRBV27 to TRBJ1-5; a possible D gene is TRBD1 (5 bases). CDR3 length: 14 residues. Between the trimmed V and J ends, which lost 0 bases and 3 bases, there was a span of 6 bases. CDR1 MNHEY and CDR2 SMNVEV come from the germline V gene (reference sequence). DNA of the CDR3: TGTGCCAGCAGTTTATCAGGGGCCAATCAGCCCCAGCATTTT. It yields the protein CASSLSGANQPQHF.

About this clone itself: Within the sample, other DNA sequences also encode this same CDR3. The gene calls are TRBV19 and TRBJ1-1; TRBD1 agrees at 7 bases. The CDR3 is 13 residues long. Per germline, CDR1 LNHDA and CDR2 SQIVND (reference sequence). V shed 11 bases and J 0 bases; nucleotides not matched to a gene: 6. For the CDR3, the DNA is TGTGCCTCCGAGACAGGGCTGAACACTGAAGCTTTCTTT. Protein product: CASETGLNTEAFF.

The chain combines TRBV2 with TRBJ1-3; maybe TRBD1 (5 bases). Between the trimmed V and J ends, which lost 0 bases and 7 bases, there was a span of 19 bases. CDR1 is SNHLY, CDR2 FYNNEI, per germline. The CDR3 loop spans 17 amino acids. Here the CDR3 DNA reads TGTGCCAGCAGTGAAGCCTGGTCAGAGGGACTTGGGAACACCATATATTTT. Translating it yields CASSEAWSEGLGNTIYF.

The V gene is TRBV7-3, the J gene TRBJ2-3, with 9 positions matching TRBD2. The CDR3 contains 15 residues. Looked up from germline, CDR1 is SGHTA and CDR2 is FQGTGA. J lost 5 bases, V lost 2 bases, and 5 bases had no gene match. The CDR3 loop is CASSLLAGPGDTQYF. The CDR3 bases are TGTGCCAGCAGCTTACTAGCGGGGCCAGGAGATACGCAGTATTTT.

The chain combines TRBV28 with TRBJ2-5; no firm D call. The CDR3 is 15 residues long. Trimming removed 6 bases at V and 1 base at J, with 15 bases between. Germline CDR1 reads MDHEN; CDR2 reads SYDVKM. CDR3 in amino acids: CASSLPGSGQETQYF. The CDR3 nucleotides read TGTGCCAGCAGCCTCCCTGGATCCGGCCAAGAGACCCAGTACTTC.

The chain couples TRBV6-6 to TRBJ1-1; the D is unclear. V shed 2 bases and J shed 8 bases, with 6 bases lying between them. The germline V gene encodes CDR1 MNHNY and CDR2 SVGAGI (reference sequence). This CDR3 is 11 amino acids long. The CDR3 spells CASSYGWEAFF. The CDR3 bases are TGTGCCAGCAGTTACGGTTGGGAAGCTTTCTTT.

Only one count was recorded for this clone. The chain employs TRBV27 and TRBJ1-2, with D possibly matching TRBD1 (6 bases). The CDR3 has 14 residues. Germline V gene lookup returns CDR1 MNHEY and CDR2 SMNVEV (reference sequence). Trimming took off 0 bases at V and 8 bases at J, with 13 bases between the two ends. Here the CDR3 reads CASSLSPRGLGYTF. CDR3 DNA sequence: TGTGCCAGCAGTTTATCACCTCGGGGGCTCGGCTACACCTTC.